This TCR beta chain is from a study of blood T cell repertoires in COVID-19. About the research overall: Acute and convalescent COVID-19 samples came from the United States, Italy and Spain.

Authors' data handling: Researchers report that nucleated cell counts were estimated from reference gene primer amplification. Only in-frame clones appear in the TCRdb table, and some are missing; sequencing was by immunoSEQ multiplex PCR. The V and J calls and the clone size are those of that table, but D and trimming were determined from the DNA. The table records around 390,000 clones, more than 75% of them present only once. The CDR3 is made up of 14 amino acids. Trimming removed 6 bases from V and 9 bases from J, with 15 bases in between. In germline, CDR1 is MDHEN, CDR2 SYDVKM. Specimen: PBMCs or T cells enriched from blood (not recorded which). The chain recombines TRBV28 with TRBJ1-6; D is uncertain. This TCR derives from a woman between 45 and 60 years old who had recovered from COVID-19. CDR3 coding DNA: TGTGCCAGCAGGGAATTCCTCGGAGGTTCACCCCTCCACTTT. It is translated as CASREFLGGSPLHF.